These T cell receptor beta chains were read from a single sample in a study of shared clonotypes between healthy human individuals. Assay: immunoSEQ multiplex PCR; the TCRdb copy retains only in-frame clones and omits some. The sample carries about 2.4 million clones, roughly 93% recorded once. Input material: naive CD4+ T cells from PBMCs. The receptors shown here come from a man younger than 35 in good health. Some clones in this sample may be carry-over from other donors' samples. Both conserved end residues are part of each CDR3. The D gene is left open where the match is weak. Only part of the rows carry a size: once, few, many, or a class if the clone is expanded.

size,J,D,V,DNA,CDR3
.,TRBJ1-1,.,TRBV11-2,TGTGCCAGCAGCTTAGGGACAGCTGAAGCTTTCTTT,CASSLGTAEAFF
.,TRBJ1-2,.,TRBV5-6,TGTGCCAGCAGCTTGGATTATCTTCCATTTGGGGGGAACTATGGCTACACCTTC,CASSLDYLPFGGNYGYTF
.,TRBJ2-7,.,TRBV28,TGTGCCAGCACCACGGAGGGGTACGAGCAGTACTTC,CASTTEGYEQYF
.,TRBJ2-1,.,TRBV5-1,TGCGCCAGCAGTTTCCTCGGGGATGAGCAGTTCTTC,CASSFLGDEQFF
.,TRBJ2-5,TRBD2,TRBV4-1,TGCGCCAGCAGCCCCCGGACTAGCGGGAGTGAGGAGCAGTACTTC,CASSPRTSGSEEQYF
.,TRBJ2-2,.,TRBV18,TGTGCCAGCTCACCATCCAGGAACCCCGGGGAGCTGTTTTTT,CASSPSRNPGELFF
.,TRBJ2-1,.,TRBV5-1,TGCGCCAGCAGCTTGGAAGGAGCTACCTACAATGAGCAGTTCTTC,CASSLEGATYNEQFF
.,TRBJ2-3,.,TRBV30,TGTGCCTGGAGTGTACTTGTAGATACGCAGTATTTT,CAWSVLVDTQYF
.,TRBJ2-7,.,TRBV7-2,TGTGCCAGCAGCTTAGTGGGTTTCGAGCAGTACTTC,CASSLVGFEQYF
.,TRBJ2-5,TRBD2,TRBV5-5,TGTGCCAGCAGCTTCGGGACTACGGAGACCCAGTACTTC,CASSFGTTETQYF
.,TRBJ2-3,TRBD1,TRBV2,TGTGCCAGCAGTTGGACAGGGGTTACAGATACGCAGTATTTT,CASSWTGVTDTQYF
.,TRBJ2-7,.,TRBV25-1,TGTGCCAGCACCTCTCGTCTGGAGCAGTACTTC,CASTSRLEQYF
.,TRBJ1-4,.,TRBV5-4,TGTGCCAGCAGCTTTGGTAACGGAAAACTGTTTTTT,CASSFGNGKLFF
.,TRBJ2-7,.,TRBV13,TGTGCCAGCAGGGGGGTGGCGGTGGCCGAGCAGTACTTC,CASRGVAVAEQYF
.,TRBJ2-7,.,TRBV28,TGTGCCAGCAGCCTGTGGCCTGGAGGCAGGGTAGGGCACGAGCAGTACTTC,CASSLWPGGRVGHEQYF
.,TRBJ2-3,TRBD2,TRBV6-1,TGTGCCAGCAGTGGAACCGGGACTAGCGGGGATACGCAGTATTTT,CASSGTGTSGDTQYF
.,TRBJ2-1,.,TRBV6-1,TGTGCCAGCAACCGCTTCGCCGGGTACAATGAGCAGTTCTTC,CASNRFAGYNEQFF
.,TRBJ2-1,TRBD2,TRBV28,TGTGCCAGCAGTTTTGGGGGGAGCGGGACCCAGCGCAATGAGCAGTTCTTC,CASSFGGSGTQRNEQFF
.,TRBJ2-1,.,TRBV19,TGTGCCAGTAGTGATCCGGGACGAGGGTACAATGAGCAGTTCTTC,CASSDPGRGYNEQFF
.,TRBJ2-3,TRBD2,TRBV5-1,TGCGCCAGCAGCTTAGGACTAGCGGGAGGGCCGGATACGCAGTATTTT,CASSLGLAGGPDTQYF
.,TRBJ2-3,.,TRBV7-9,TGTGCCAGCAGCTTACATCAAGGAACAGATACGCAGTATTTT,CASSLHQGTDTQYF
.,TRBJ2-5,.,TRBV10-3,TGTGCCATCAGTGAGGTGGGAAATCGTGGTGAGACCCAGTACTTC,CAISEVGNRGETQYF
.,TRBJ1-2,.,TRBV6-4,TGTGCCAGCAGTGACAGGGGCAACTATGGCTACACCTTC,CASSDRGNYGYTF
.,TRBJ2-1,TRBD1,TRBV7-3,TGTGCCAGCAGCTTAATTCCGGGACAGGGGGCCCATGAGCAGTTCTTC,CASSLIPGQGAHEQFF
once,TRBJ2-3,.,TRBV27,TGTGCCAGCAGTCCCCGACGGGCCCCGGCTGGCACAGATACGCAGTATTTT,CASSPRRAPAGTDTQYF
.,TRBJ2-5,TRBD1,TRBV6-5,TGTGCCAGCAGTTACTCGATTGGGACAGCCCAAGAGACCCAGTACTTC,CASSYSIGTAQETQYF
.,TRBJ1-5,.,TRBV18,TGTGCCAGCTCACCGGGCAGCCGTCAGCCCCAGCATTTT,CASSPGSRQPQHF
.,TRBJ1-6,.,TRBV11-2,TGTGCCAGCAGTCCTAACCTAGGAGCGGGAAATTCACCCCTCCACTTT,CASSPNLGAGNSPLHF
.,TRBJ2-1,TRBD2,TRBV18,TGTGCCAGCTCACCACCGAATAGCGGGGCTCACAATGAGCAGTTCTTC,CASSPPNSGAHNEQFF
.,TRBJ1-2,.,TRBV7-9,TGTGCCAGCAGCCCGCCGGTAGGGACCTATGGCTACACCTTC,CASSPPVGTYGYTF
once,TRBJ2-5,TRBD1,TRBV9,TGTGCCAGCAGCCCCCGGTACAGGGGTTGGGAGACCCAGTACTTC,CASSPRYRGWETQYF
.,TRBJ2-5,.,TRBV2,TGTGCCAGCAGTGAAAGGAACAGGGTTGAGACCCAGTACTTC,CASSERNRVETQYF
.,TRBJ2-7,.,TRBV7-2,TGTGCCAGCAGCTTTACATCCTACGAGCAGTACTTC,CASSFTSYEQYF
.,TRBJ1-5,TRBD1,TRBV9,TGTGCCAGCAGCCTGGGGACAGCAAATCAGCCCCAGCATTTT,CASSLGTANQPQHF
.,TRBJ2-7,TRBD2,TRBV5-1,TGCGCCAGCAGCCCGACTAGCGGGAGCTACGAGCAGTACTTC,CASSPTSGSYEQYF
.,TRBJ2-5,TRBD2,TRBV5-1,TGCGCCAGCAGCTTGGGGCTAGCGGGAGAACAAGAGACCCAGTACTTC,CASSLGLAGEQETQYF
.,TRBJ2-2,.,TRBV2,TGTGCCAGCAGTGAAACAGGCTTGGGGACCGGGGAGCTGTTTTTT,CASSETGLGTGELFF
.,TRBJ1-1,TRBD1,TRBV5-1,TGCGCCAGCAGCTGGAGCGGACAGGGGATCAGTGAAGCTTTCTTT,CASSWSGQGISEAFF
.,TRBJ1-5,TRBD1,TRBV5-7,TGTGCCAGCAGGGGACAGGGTGACTTGGCCAATCAGCCCCAGCATTTT,CASRGQGDLANQPQHF
.,TRBJ2-5,.,TRBV5-1,TGCGCCAGCACGACGGACACCCAAGAGACCCAGTACTTC,CASTTDTQETQYF
.,TRBJ2-3,TRBD1,TRBV5-4,TGTGCCAGCAGCTTTCGGACAGGACGAGATACGCAGTATTTT,CASSFRTGRDTQYF
.,TRBJ1-2,.,TRBV7-2,TGTGCCAGCAGCACTAGCACCTTGGGGAACTATGGCTACACCTTC,CASSTSTLGNYGYTF
.,TRBJ2-3,.,TRBV20-1,TGCAGTACTATGGTTCCAGATACGCAGTATTTT,CSTMVPDTQYF
.,TRBJ1-1,.,TRBV27,TGTGCCAGCAGTTTACGGGAGGGGCTCACTGAAGCTTTCTTT,CASSLREGLTEAFF
.,TRBJ2-1,TRBD2,TRBV7-9,TGTGCCAGCAGCTCCTTAGCGGGAGTTCGGCAGTTCTTC,CASSSLAGVRQFF
.,TRBJ1-1,.,TRBV4-2,TGTGCCAGCAGCCAAGATAGGGGGTCGGCTTTCTTT,CASSQDRGSAFF
.,TRBJ2-3,TRBD2,TRBV4-2,TGTGCCAGCAGCCCCACCCCAATAGCGGGAGGGAGAGATACGCAGTATTTT,CASSPTPIAGGRDTQYF
few,TRBJ2-7,.,TRBV18,TGTGCCAGCTCATCCACGGCATTGTCAGAGCAGTACTTC,CASSSTALSEQYF
.,TRBJ2-7,TRBD1,TRBV28,TGTGCCAGCAGTTTTAGACAGGGCTACGAGCAGTACTTC,CASSFRQGYEQYF
.,TRBJ2-2,.,TRBV4-2,TGTGCCAGCAGCCAAGACCGAGCGCAGTATAGGACCGGGGAGCTGTTTTTT,CASSQDRAQYRTGELFF
.,TRBJ2-3,.,TRBV9,TGTGCCAGCAGCCTCCTCTCTACTAGCACAGATACGCAGTATTTT,CASSLLSTSTDTQYF
.,TRBJ2-7,TRBD2,TRBV7-9,TGTGCCAGCAGAACTAGCGGGACCTACGAGCAGTACTTC,CASRTSGTYEQYF
.,TRBJ1-4,.,TRBV4-3,TGCGCCAGCAGCCGTGGGATTGCGGGGACTAATGAAAAACTGTTTTTT,CASSRGIAGTNEKLFF